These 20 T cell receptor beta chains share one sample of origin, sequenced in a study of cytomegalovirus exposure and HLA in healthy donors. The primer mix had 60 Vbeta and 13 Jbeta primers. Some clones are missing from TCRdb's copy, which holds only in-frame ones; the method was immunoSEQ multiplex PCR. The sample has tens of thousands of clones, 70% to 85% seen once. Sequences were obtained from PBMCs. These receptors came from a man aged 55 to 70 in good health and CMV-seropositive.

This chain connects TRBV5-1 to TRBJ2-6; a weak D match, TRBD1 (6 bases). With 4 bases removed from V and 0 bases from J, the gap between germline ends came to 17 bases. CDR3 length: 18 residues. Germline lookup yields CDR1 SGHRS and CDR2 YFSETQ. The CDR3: CASSTQTGSLSGANVLTF. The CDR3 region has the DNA TGCGCCAGCAGCACACAGACAGGCTCCCTCTCTGGGGCCAACGTCCTGACTTTC. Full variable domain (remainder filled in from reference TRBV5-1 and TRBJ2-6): KAGVTQTPRYLIKTRGQQVTLSCSPISGHRSVSWYQQTPGQGLQFLFEYFSETQRNKGNFPGRFSGRQFSNSRSEMNVSTLELGDSALYLCASSTQTGSLSGANVLTFGAGSRLTVL.

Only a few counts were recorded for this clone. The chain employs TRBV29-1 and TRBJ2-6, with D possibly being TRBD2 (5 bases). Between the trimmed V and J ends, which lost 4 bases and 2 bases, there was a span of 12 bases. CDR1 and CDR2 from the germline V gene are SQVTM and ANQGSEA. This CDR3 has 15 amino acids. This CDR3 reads CSVAGVKAGANVLTF. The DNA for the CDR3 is TGCAGCGTTGCCGGGGTTAAGGCTGGGGCCAACGTCCTGACTTTC.

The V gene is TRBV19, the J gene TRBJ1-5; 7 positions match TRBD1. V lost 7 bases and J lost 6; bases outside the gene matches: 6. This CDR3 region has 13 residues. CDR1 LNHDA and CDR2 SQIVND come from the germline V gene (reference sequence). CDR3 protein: CASMRQGFQPQHF. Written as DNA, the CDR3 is TGTGCCAGTATGAGACAGGGATTTCAGCCCCAGCATTTT. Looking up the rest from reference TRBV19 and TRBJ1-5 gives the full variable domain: DGGITQSPKYLFRKEGQNVTLSCEQNLNHDAMYWYRQDPGQGLRLIYYSQIVNDFQKGDIAEGYSVSREKKESFPLTVTSAQKNPTAFYLCASMRQGFQPQHFGDGTRLSIL.

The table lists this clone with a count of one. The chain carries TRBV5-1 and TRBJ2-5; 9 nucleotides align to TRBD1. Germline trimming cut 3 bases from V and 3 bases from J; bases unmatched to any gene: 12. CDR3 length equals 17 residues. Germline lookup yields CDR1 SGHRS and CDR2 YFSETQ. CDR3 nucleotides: TGCGCCAGCAGCTCCAACCCCACCGGGACAGGGAAAGAGACCCAGTACTTC. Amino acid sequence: CASSSNPTGTGKETQYF.

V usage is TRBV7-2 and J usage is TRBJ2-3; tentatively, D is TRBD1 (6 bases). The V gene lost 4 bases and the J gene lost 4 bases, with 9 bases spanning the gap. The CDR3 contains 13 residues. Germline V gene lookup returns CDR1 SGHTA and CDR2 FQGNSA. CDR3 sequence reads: CASSYRQADTQYF. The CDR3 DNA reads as TGTGCCAGCAGCTACAGACAGGCAGATACGCAGTATTTT.

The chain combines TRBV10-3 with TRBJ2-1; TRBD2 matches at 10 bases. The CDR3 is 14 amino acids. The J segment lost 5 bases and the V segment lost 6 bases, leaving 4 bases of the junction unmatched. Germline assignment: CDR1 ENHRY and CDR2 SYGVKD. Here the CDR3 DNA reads TGTGCCATCAGGGGACTAGCGAGTAACAATGAGCAGTTCTTC. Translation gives CAIRGLASNNEQFF.

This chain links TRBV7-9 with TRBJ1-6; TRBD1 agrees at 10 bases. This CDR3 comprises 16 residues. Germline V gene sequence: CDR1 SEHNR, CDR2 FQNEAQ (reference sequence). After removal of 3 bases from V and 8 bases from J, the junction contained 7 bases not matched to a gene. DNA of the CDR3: TGTGCCAGCAGCTTGTCCGGGACAGGGGTTTATTCACCCCTCCACTTT. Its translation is CASSLSGTGVYSPLHF. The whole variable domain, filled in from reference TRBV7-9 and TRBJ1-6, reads DTGVSQNPRHKITKRGQNVTFRCDPISEHNRLYWYRQTLGQGPEFLTYFQNEAQLEKSRLLSDRFSAERPKGSFSTLEIQRTEQGDSAMYLCASSLSGTGVYSPLHFGNGTRLTVT.

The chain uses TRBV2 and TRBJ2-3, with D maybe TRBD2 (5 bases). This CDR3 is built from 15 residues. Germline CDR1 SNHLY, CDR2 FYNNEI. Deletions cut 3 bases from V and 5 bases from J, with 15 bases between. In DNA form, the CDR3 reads TGTGCCAGCAGTGATGGAGCGGCCGCCGAAGATACGCAGTATTTT. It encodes CASSDGAAAEDTQYF.

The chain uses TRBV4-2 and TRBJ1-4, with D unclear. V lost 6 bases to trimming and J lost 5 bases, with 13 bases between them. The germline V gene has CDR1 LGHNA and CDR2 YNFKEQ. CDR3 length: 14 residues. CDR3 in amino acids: CASSVGLKNEKLFF. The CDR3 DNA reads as TGTGCCAGCAGTGTCGGACTGAAGAATGAAAAACTGTTTTTT.

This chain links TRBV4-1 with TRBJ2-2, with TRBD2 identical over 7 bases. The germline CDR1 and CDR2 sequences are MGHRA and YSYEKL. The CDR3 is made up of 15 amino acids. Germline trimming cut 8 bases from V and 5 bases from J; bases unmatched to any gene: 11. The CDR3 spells CASLRGGSGTGELFF. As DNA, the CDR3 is TGCGCCAGCCTACGAGGCGGGAGTGGGACCGGGGAGCTGTTTTTT.

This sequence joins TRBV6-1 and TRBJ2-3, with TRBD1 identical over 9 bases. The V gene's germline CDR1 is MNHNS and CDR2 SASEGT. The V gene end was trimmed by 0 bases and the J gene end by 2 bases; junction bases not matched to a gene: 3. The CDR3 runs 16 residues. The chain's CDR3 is CASSEATGGLTDTQYF. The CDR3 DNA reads TGTGCCAGCAGTGAAGCGACAGGGGGGCTCACAGATACGCAGTATTTT.

The CDR3 DNA reads as TGTGCCAGCAGTTACGGACAGGGGTTCGGCTACGAGCAGTACTTC. This codes for CASSYGQGFGYEQYF. The chain uses TRBV6-5 and TRBJ2-7; TRBD1 aligns across 9 bases. V lost 2 bases and J lost 3; bases outside the gene matches: 5. The CDR3 covers 15 residues. Germline loops: CDR1 MNHEY, CDR2 SVGAGI.

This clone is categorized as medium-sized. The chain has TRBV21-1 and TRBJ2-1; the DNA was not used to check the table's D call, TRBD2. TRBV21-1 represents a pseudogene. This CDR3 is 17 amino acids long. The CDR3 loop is CATSDETSTVSYNEQFF. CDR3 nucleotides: TGTGCCACCAGTGACGAGACTAGTACTGTATCCTACAATGAGCAGTTCTTC.

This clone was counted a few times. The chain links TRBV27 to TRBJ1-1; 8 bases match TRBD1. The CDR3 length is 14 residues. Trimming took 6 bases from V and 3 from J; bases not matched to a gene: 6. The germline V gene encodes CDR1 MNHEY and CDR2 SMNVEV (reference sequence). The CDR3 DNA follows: TGTGCCAGCAGCTCAGGACAGGGCTACACTGAAGCTTTCTTT. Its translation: CASSSGQGYTEAFF.

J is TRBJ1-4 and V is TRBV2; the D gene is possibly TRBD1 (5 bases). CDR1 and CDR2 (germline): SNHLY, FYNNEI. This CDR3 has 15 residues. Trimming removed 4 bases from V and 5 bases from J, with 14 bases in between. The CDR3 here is CASSADQGSNEKLFF. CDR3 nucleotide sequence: TGTGCCAGCAGTGCCGATCAGGGTTCGAATGAAAAACTGTTTTTT.

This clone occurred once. CDR3 sequence reads: CASSGHKAGYTF. The DNA of the CDR3 is TGTGCCAGCAGCGGACACAAGGCTGGCTACACCTTC. The genes are TRBV9 and TRBJ1-2, with D unclear. CDR3 length: 12 residues. Germline V gene data show CDR1 as SGDLS and CDR2 as YYNGEE. V was trimmed by 3 bases and J by 7 bases, leaving 10 bases between them.

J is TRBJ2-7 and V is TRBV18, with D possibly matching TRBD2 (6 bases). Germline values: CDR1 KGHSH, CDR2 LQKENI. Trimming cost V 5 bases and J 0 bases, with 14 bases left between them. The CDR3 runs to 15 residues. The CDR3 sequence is CASSSGTSSSYEQYF. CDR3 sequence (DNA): TGTGCCAGCTCATCAGGGACTTCGAGCTCCTACGAGCAGTACTTC.

DNA for the CDR3: TGTGCCAGCAGCTCCTTACTGGGACTAGCGGGACAGGGAGAGACCCAGTACTTC. Amino acid sequence: CASSSLLGLAGQGETQYF. The chain recombines TRBV7-9 with TRBJ2-5, with 13 bases aligning to TRBD2. Germline lookup yields CDR1 SEHNR and CDR2 FQNEAQ (reference sequence). The V segment lost 4 bases and the J segment 4 bases; nucleotides outside the gene matches: 12. The CDR3 spans 18 residues.

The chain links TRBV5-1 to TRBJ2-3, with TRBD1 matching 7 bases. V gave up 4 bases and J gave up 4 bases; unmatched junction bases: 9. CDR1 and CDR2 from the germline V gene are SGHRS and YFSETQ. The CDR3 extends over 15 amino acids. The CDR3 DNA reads TGCGCCAGCAGCCCCGGGACAGATCCTGCAGATACGCAGTATTTT. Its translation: CASSPGTDPADTQYF.

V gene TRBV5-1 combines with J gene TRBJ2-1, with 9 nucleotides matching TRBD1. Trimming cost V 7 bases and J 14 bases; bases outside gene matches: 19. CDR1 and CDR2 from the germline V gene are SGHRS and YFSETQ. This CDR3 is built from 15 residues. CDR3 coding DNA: TGCGCCAGCCATACCGCACCCCAGGGACAGGGAAAAGAGTTCTTC. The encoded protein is CASHTAPQGQGKEFF.